These 25 T cell receptor beta chains came from one sample sequenced in a study of T cell responses to AZD1222 COVID-19 vaccine. Using immunoSEQ multiplex PCR, the repertoire was profiled, and TCRdb retains in-frame clones only, with some absent. The sample holds 90,000 to 120,000 clones; over 70% are singletons and the top ten take 7% to 10%. Sequencing was performed on peripheral blood, taken on day 0 of AZD1222 vaccination. Every receptor here comes from an adult in good health.

This chain joins TRBV7-9 and TRBJ1-6, with D perhaps matching TRBD1 (5 bases). V was cut by 3 bases and J by 7 bases, with 10 bases left in between. The germline CDR1 and CDR2 sequences are SEHNR and FQNEAQ (reference sequence). This CDR3 comprises 14 residues. The CDR3 is CASSLRGANSPLHF. CDR3 DNA: TGTGCCAGCAGCTTGAGGGGTGCCAATTCACCCCTCCACTTT.

This rearrangement joins TRBV6-2 or TRBV6-3 to TRBJ1-4; D is uncertain. Deletions cut 2 bases from V and 11 bases from J, with 9 bases between. CDR1 is MNHEY, CDR2 SVGEGT, per germline. This CDR3 is built from 12 residues. CDR3 DNA sequence: TGTGCCAGCAGTTACCGAGGCGGGAAACTGTTTTTT. It specifies CASSYRGGKLFF.

The chain joins TRBV19 to TRBJ2-1, with 9 bases identical to TRBD2. In germline, CDR1 is LNHDA, CDR2 SQIVND (reference sequence). CDR3 length: 15 residues. The V and J ends lost 5 bases and 0 bases, in that order; junction bases with no gene match: 2. CDR3 in DNA: TGTGCCAGTAGTGTTAGCGGGAGCTCCTACAATGAGCAGTTCTTC. Its translation: CASSVSGSSYNEQFF.

The gene calls are TRBV9 and TRBJ2-1, with 11 bases matching TRBD2. Trimming at V came to 2 bases and at J to 4 bases, leaving 5 bases not matched to a gene. The germline V gene encodes CDR1 SGDLS and CDR2 YYNGEE. The CDR3 sequence is 16 residues long. CDR3 loop: CASSVRTSGLYNEQFF. The CDR3 bases are TGTGCCAGCAGCGTCAGGACTAGCGGGCTTTACAATGAGCAGTTCTTC.

This clone has a handful of counts. J is TRBJ2-6 and V is TRBV28, with no clear D. Trimming shortened V by 7 bases and J by 1 base, and 11 bases separated the two germline ends. This CDR3 is built from 15 residues. Germline V gene data show CDR1 as MDHEN and CDR2 as SYDVKM. The CDR3 DNA is TGTGCCAGCACCCTCGACCTTTCTGGGGCCAACGTCCTGACTTTC. This encodes CASTLDLSGANVLTF.

The chain links TRBV20-1 to TRBJ2-4; perhaps TRBD1 as D (5 bases). The CDR3 is made up of 11 amino acids. Germline values: CDR1 DFQATT, CDR2 SNEGSKA (reference sequence). Trimming left V 4 bases short and J 13 bases short, with 14 bases between. CDR3 amino acids: CSANYGAFQYF. The CDR3 coding sequence is TGCAGTGCTAATTATGGGGCCTTCCAGTACTTC.

The chain recombines TRBV19 with TRBJ1-1; no definite D call. CDR3 size: 14 residues. Trimming removed 5 bases at V and 1 base at J, with 11 bases between. From germline, CDR1 is LNHDA and CDR2 SQIVND (reference sequence). The CDR3, as DNA: TGTGCCAGTAGTCCCTTCAAGAAGAACACTGAAGCTTTCTTT. This codes for CASSPFKKNTEAFF.

This clone was observed a single time. This rearrangement joins TRBV28 to TRBJ1-1; D unresolved. CDR3 length equals 14 residues. V lost 2 bases and J lost 8, with 15 bases in between. Germline V gene lookup returns CDR1 MDHEN and CDR2 SYDVKM. The CDR3 sequence is CASSLNRQTSEAFF. The DNA of the CDR3 is TGTGCCAGCAGTTTAAACAGACAAACCTCAGAAGCTTTCTTT.

In this sample, this clone is medium-sized (0.01 to 0.1%). V gene TRBV9 combines with J gene TRBJ1-2, with 7 positions matching TRBD1. The CDR3 consists of 13 residues. Germline CDR1 and CDR2: SGDLS and YYNGEE. V shed 5 bases, J shed 7 bases, and the junction held 8 bases outside the gene matches. This CDR3 reads CASRGTVDAGYTF. The CDR3 DNA reads TGTGCCAGCAGGGGGACAGTGGACGCTGGCTACACCTTC.

This chain uses TRBV11-2 with TRBJ1-6; D is undetermined. The V end was cut by 11 bases, the J end by 4 bases, with 18 bases between. Germline lookup yields CDR1 SGHAT and CDR2 FQNNGV. The CDR3 sequence is 15 residues long. CDR3 region: CAGHVGALYNSPLHF. Written as DNA, the CDR3 is TGTGCCGGCCATGTAGGAGCGTTGTATAATTCACCCCTCCACTTT.

Of note for this clone: The same CDR3 is also encoded by other DNA sequences in this sample. This chain uses TRBV3-1 (or the pseudogene TRBV3-2) with TRBJ2-3; TRBD2 matches at 11 bases. Germline V gene data show CDR1 as LGHDT and CDR2 as YNNKEL (reference sequence). Losses at the gene ends were 4 bases for V and 3 bases for J; bases not matched to a gene: 3. The CDR3 consists of 15 residues. The chain's CDR3 is CASSPTSGSTDTQYF. CDR3 nucleotides: TGTGCCAGCAGCCCAACTAGCGGGAGTACAGATACGCAGTATTTT.

DNA of the CDR3: TGTGCCAGCAGTTTCGCGATCTACGAGCAGTACTTC. This codes for CASSFAIYEQYF. The gene calls are TRBV6-2 or TRBV6-3 and TRBJ2-7; D is ambiguous. CDR1 and CDR2 (germline): MNHEY, SVGEGT. The germline V and J ends were trimmed by 4 bases and 3 bases, with 7 bases remaining between them. The CDR3 consists of 12 residues.

This rearrangement joins TRBV7-6 to TRBJ2-1; possible D gene TRBD2, 6 bases. The CDR3 sequence is 14 residues long. V lost 1 base and J lost 9, with 13 bases in between. Germline CDR1 and CDR2: SGHVS and FNYEAQ. The CDR3 spells CASSLDKTRVEQFF. The CDR3 DNA follows: TGTGCCAGCAGCTTAGATAAGACTAGGGTTGAGCAGTTCTTC.

In its sample, this clone was seen once. The J gene is TRBJ1-6, the V gene TRBV15; D gene ambiguous. Germline values: CDR1 LNHNV, CDR2 YYDKDF (reference sequence). V dropped 3 bases and J dropped 7 bases, with 4 bases sitting between them. This CDR3 spans 12 amino acids. This chain's CDR3 is CATSRGNSPLHF. Written as DNA, the CDR3 is TGTGCCACCAGCAGGGGGAATTCACCCCTCCACTTT. The full variable domain, completed using reference TRBV15 and TRBJ1-6, is DAMVIQNPRYQVTQFGKPVTLSCSQTLNHNVMYWYQQKSSQAPKLLFHYYDKDFNNEADTPDNFQSRRPNTSFCFLDIRSPGLGDTAMYLCATSRGNSPLHFGNGTRLTVT.

The CDR3 sequence is CSVYVRGAYEQYF. The CDR3 coding sequence is TGCAGCGTTTATGTGCGGGGGGCCTACGAGCAGTACTTC. This chain uses TRBV29-1 with TRBJ2-7; 8 nucleotides match TRBD2. CDR3 size: 13 residues. The V gene's germline CDR1 is SQVTM and CDR2 ANQGSEA. V lost 5 bases to trimming and J lost 2 bases; unmatched junction nucleotides: 5.

The chain links TRBV6-1 to TRBJ2-4, with D perhaps TRBD1 (5 bases). There are 16 residues in the CDR3. The V and J ends lost 0 bases and 3 bases respectively, with 12 bases between them. CDR1 and CDR2 (germline): MNHNS, SASEGT. The CDR3 here is CASSEAGQQVKNIQYF. The DNA for the CDR3 is TGTGCCAGCAGTGAAGCTGGGCAACAGGTCAAAAACATTCAGTACTTC.

The chain is built from TRBV28 and TRBJ2-7, with D perhaps matching TRBD2 (5 bases). The CDR3 contains 14 residues. Germline CDR1 and CDR2: MDHEN and SYDVKM. The germline V and J ends were trimmed by 2 bases and 0 bases, with 8 bases remaining between them. For the CDR3, the DNA is TGTGCCAGCAGTTTAGTAGGGAGCTCCTACGAGCAGTACTTC. This codes for CASSLVGSSYEQYF.

V and J are TRBV4-1 and TRBJ2-7, with 12 nucleotides matching TRBD2. V lost 6 bases to trimming and J lost 0 bases; unmatched junction nucleotides: 9. The CDR3 is 17 residues long. Germline V gene lookup returns CDR1 MGHRA and CDR2 YSYEKL. The CDR3 loop reads CASSRGLAGSSSYEQYF. The CDR3 DNA reads TGCGCCAGCAGTAGAGGACTAGCGGGGTCGAGCTCCTACGAGCAGTACTTC.

This clone was seen just once. The rearrangement uses TRBV3-1 (or the pseudogene TRBV3-2) and TRBJ2-4, with a tentative D call TRBD1 (6 bases). The CDR3 covers 12 residues. Trimming pared 1 base from V and 13 bases from J, leaving 11 bases between. CDR1 is LGHDT and CDR2 is YNNKEL in the germline V gene (reference sequence). The DNA for the CDR3 is TGTGCCAGCAGCCAAGCCAGGGGTGGGCAGTACTTC. It is translated as CASSQARGGQYF.

This clone was seen only once. The rearrangement links TRBV5-1 to TRBJ2-5; no clear D gene. Germline lookup yields CDR1 SGHRS and CDR2 YFSETQ. CDR3 length equals 13 residues. Trimming removed 0 bases from V and 2 bases from J, with 5 bases in between. The CDR3 nucleotides read TGCGCCAGCAGCTTGGACAGTCAAGAGACCCAGTACTTC. This translates into CASSLDSQETQYF.

The chain employs TRBV4-3 and TRBJ2-5; 13 positions agree with TRBD2. CDR1 is LGHNA, CDR2 YSLEER, per germline. Trimming removed 0 bases from V and 3 bases from J; junction bases left unmatched: 4. The CDR3 sequence is 17 residues long. CDR3 sequence reads: CASSQDRGLAGKETQYF. DNA for the CDR3: TGCGCCAGCAGCCAAGATCGGGGACTAGCGGGGAAAGAGACCCAGTACTTC.

The rearrangement joins TRBV28 to TRBJ2-7; TRBD1 or TRBD2 may be the D gene (5 bases each). CDR3 length: 13 amino acids. The ends were cut back, 8 bases at V and 1 base at J, with 12 bases in the middle. CDR1 and CDR2 from the germline V gene are MDHEN and SYDVKM. This CDR3 reads CASLPGRSYEQYF. Here the CDR3 DNA reads TGTGCCAGCCTCCCGGGACGATCCTACGAGCAGTACTTC. Based on the CDR3 plus reference TRBV28 and TRBJ2-7, the full variable domain is DVKVTQSSRYLVKRTGEKVFLECVQDMDHENMFWYRQDPGLGLRLIYFSYDVKMKEKGDIPEGYSVSREKKERFSLILESASTNQTSMYLCASLPGRSYEQYFGPGTRLTVT.

This chain joins TRBV28 and TRBJ2-7; tentatively, D is TRBD1 or TRBD2 (5 bases each). Per the germline V gene, CDR1 is MDHEN and CDR2 is SYDVKM. Deletions cut 4 bases from V and 6 bases from J, with 13 bases between. The CDR3 runs 13 residues. The CDR3, as DNA: TGTGCCAGCAGTTCCGGGACCCCAAGCGAGCAGTACTTC. Translation gives CASSSGTPSEQYF.

The chain is built from TRBV27 and TRBJ2-5; D unresolved. The CDR3 has 11 residues. Germline V CDR1 and CDR2: MNHEY, SMNVEV (reference sequence). The germline V and J ends were trimmed by 4 bases and 5 bases, with 5 bases remaining between them. The CDR3 DNA sequence: TGTGCCAGCAGTTATGGCGAGACCCAGTACTTC. This gives the protein CASSYGETQYF.

This clone was recorded many times. In DNA, the CDR3 is TGTGCCAGCAGTCCGGGACAGGAAACTCGGTGGGGTCAGCCCCAGCATTTT. Translated, it gives CASSPGQETRWGQPQHF. The chain employs TRBV2 and TRBJ1-5, with 8 bases that match TRBD1. The germline V gene has CDR1 SNHLY and CDR2 FYNNEI. V shed 5 bases and J 6 bases; nucleotides not matched to a gene: 15. The CDR3 length is 17 residues.